The clone carrying this TCR beta chain was detected only a few times. Its cognate antigen is unknown. The sample comes from a study of beta chain features in type 1 diabetes. The ends were cut back, 1 base at V and 7 bases at J, with 22 bases in the middle. Germline values: CDR1 GTSNPN, CDR2 SVGIG (reference sequence). The CDR3 has 17 amino acids. Overall study findings and caveats: Among all four CD4+ subsets, Type 1 diabetes patients had TCRB CDR3s that were moderately but significantly shorter.

Expressed TCRB transcripts got sequenced, as all isolated RNA was reverse transcribed. Libraries were prepared by immunoSEQ multiplex PCR; TCRdb keeps only in-frame clonotypes and omits some of them. The table shows a few hundred thousand clones, with 11% occurring only once. The chain combines TRBV30 with TRBJ1-4; TRBD1 is a possible D gene (6 bases). Specimen: naive CD4+ T cells from blood. The TCR was taken from a woman in her 30s in good health. CDR3 coding DNA: TGTGCCTGGAGTGCAATTCCCGGGGAACAGGGAAGTGAAAAACTGTTTTTT. Translated, it gives CAWSAIPGEQGSEKLFF.